Each of the 30 T cell receptor beta chains below was sequenced from the same sample in a study of response to subunit inactivated influenza vaccine. Each CDR3 protein gets one entry after TCRdb re-called the RT-PCR reads with MiXCR. The sample shows about 540,000 distinct CDR3 sequences, approximately 20% of them seen only once. This sample also appeared in a second study, on T cells expressing NK-cell markers. As that study records: TCR beta cDNA was made by 5'RACE template switching with UMIs.

The sequenced sample was CD4+ T cells sorted from PBMCs, obtained about 11 days after vaccination. The receptors come from a man between 50 and 59 years old who received an inactivated influenza vaccine.

V usage is TRBV24-1 and J usage is TRBJ2-5; no definite D call. V was trimmed by 2 bases and J by 5 bases, leaving 8 bases between them. Germline V gene data show CDR1 as KGHDR and CDR2 as SFDVKD. CDR3 size: 13 residues. DNA for the CDR3: TGTGCCACCAGTGATTGGGTGGGGGAGACCCAGTACTTC. Translated, it gives CATSDWVGETQYF.

In its sample, this clonotype was seen a few times. This sequence joins TRBV4-3 and TRBJ1-2, with a weak D call TRBD1 (6 bases). V lost 0 bases, J lost 7 bases, and 15 bases lay in between. The germline V gene has CDR1 LGHNA and CDR2 YSLEER. This CDR3 has 15 amino acids. The CDR3 DNA is TGCGCCAGCAGCCAAGATTACAGGGTCTATATTGGCTACACCTTC. Its translation: CASSQDYRVYIGYTF.

The chain has TRBV7-2 and TRBJ2-7, with TRBD2 matching 12 bases. Germline V gene data show CDR1 as SGHTA and CDR2 as FQGNSA. The CDR3 spans 15 residues. V lost 5 bases and J lost 2; bases outside the gene matches: 4. CDR3 nucleotides: TGTGCCAGCAGCGCGACTAGCGGGGGCCCCTACGAGCAGTACTTC. Its protein product is CASSATSGGPYEQYF.

V gene TRBV24-1 combines with J gene TRBJ2-7, with a tentative D call TRBD1 (6 bases). Trimming took off 3 bases at V and 3 bases at J, with 17 bases between the two ends. Germline assignment: CDR1 KGHDR and CDR2 SFDVKD. The CDR3 runs 16 residues. CDR3 bases: TGTGCCACCAGTGATCGAACAGGGTCTTCGGGCTACGAGCAGTACTTC. It codes for CATSDRTGSSGYEQYF.

The chain links TRBV19 to TRBJ2-3; D may be TRBD2 (5 bases). There are 13 residues in the CDR3. Germline V gene sequence: CDR1 LNHDA, CDR2 SQIVND (reference sequence). V lost 1 base to trimming and J lost 5 bases, with 7 bases between them. As DNA, the CDR3 is TGTGCCAGTAGTATAGCGGCGGGAGATACGCAGTATTTT. It is translated as CASSIAAGDTQYF.

The chain uses TRBV4-1 and TRBJ1-2; D is uncertain. V lost 1 base and J 2 bases, leaving 26 bases between the germline ends. CDR3 length: 20 amino acids. Germline CDR1 MGHRA, CDR2 YSYEKL. The CDR3 reads CASSQGILRAYPLQNYGYTF. In nucleotides, the CDR3 is TGCGCCAGCAGCCAAGGGATCCTGAGGGCCTACCCACTCCAGAACTATGGCTACACCTTC.

The chain has TRBV28 and TRBJ2-1; D remains unclear. The CDR3 has 11 amino acids. The V gene lost 7 bases and the J gene lost 5 bases, with 6 bases spanning the gap. Germline V CDR1 and CDR2: MDHEN, SYDVKM. The CDR3 region has the DNA TGTGCCAGCACCGAAAACAATGAGCAGTTCTTC. The encoded protein is CASTENNEQFF.

In this sample, this clonotype turned up once. This rearrangement joins TRBV7-9 to TRBJ1-2, with D unclear. CDR3 length equals 12 residues. Deletions cut 1 base from V and 8 bases from J, with 8 bases between. Germline CDR1 and CDR2: SEHNR and FQNEAQ (reference sequence). The chain's CDR3 is CASSLDAGGYTF. DNA for the CDR3: TGTGCCAGCAGCTTAGACGCAGGAGGCTACACCTTC.

This clonotype was counted between two and nine times. V is TRBV6-4 and J is TRBJ2-1; 8 bases agree with TRBD2. The CDR3 runs to 14 residues. CDR1 and CDR2 from the germline V gene are MRHNA and SNTAGT. V shed 2 bases and J 9 bases; nucleotides not matched to a gene: 6. The CDR3 protein is CASSDRGLVGEQFF. The CDR3 DNA is TGTGCCAGCAGTGACAGGGGACTAGTGGGTGAGCAGTTCTTC.

There are a few counts of this clonotype. The chain employs TRBV4-1 and TRBJ2-4; D perhaps matches TRBD2 (5 bases). This CDR3 comprises 16 residues. Germline V lookup: CDR1 MGHRA, CDR2 YSYEKL. The V and J ends lost 0 bases and 8 bases respectively, with 17 bases between them. The CDR3 protein is CASSQESQPEADIQYF. The DNA of the CDR3 is TGCGCCAGCAGCCAAGAAAGTCAACCGGAGGCAGACATTCAGTACTTC.

This clonotype has just a few counts. The genes are TRBV28 and TRBJ2-7, with 10 bases that match TRBD2. Germline CDR1 is MDHEN and CDR2 is SYDVKM. The CDR3 runs 14 residues. V shed 6 bases, J shed 3 bases, and the junction held 5 bases outside the gene matches. The CDR3 spells CASRAGTSVYEQYF. The CDR3 DNA follows: TGTGCCAGCAGAGCCGGGACTAGCGTCTACGAGCAGTACTTC. The full variable domain, completed using reference TRBV28 and TRBJ2-7, is DVKVTQSSRYLVKRTGEKVFLECVQDMDHENMFWYRQDPGLGLRLIYFSYDVKMKEKGDIPEGYSVSREKKERFSLILESASTNQTSMYLCASRAGTSVYEQYFGPGTRLTVT.

This clonotype was detected a few times. The chain carries TRBV28 and TRBJ2-7, with TRBD2 matching 7 bases. Trimming at V came to 1 base and at J to 4 bases, leaving 7 bases not matched to a gene. Germline CDR1 reads MDHEN; CDR2 reads SYDVKM. This CDR3 spans 15 amino acids. CDR3 loop: CASSLSLSGNYEQYF. The CDR3 DNA is TGTGCCAGCAGTTTATCCCTAAGCGGGAATTACGAGCAGTACTTC.

This clonotype has just a few counts. V gene TRBV18 combines with J gene TRBJ2-7, with D perhaps TRBD2 (6 bases). Trimming stripped 3 bases from V and 7 bases from J, with 13 bases between. Germline-derived CDR1 and CDR2 are KGHSH and LQKENI. This CDR3 comprises 13 residues. The CDR3 reads CASSPSTSAEQYF. The CDR3 region has the DNA TGTGCCAGCTCACCCTCGACTAGTGCGGAGCAGTACTTC. Full variable domain (rest looked up from reference TRBV18 and TRBJ2-7): NAGVMQNPRHLVRRRGQEARLRCSPMKGHSHVYWYRQLPEEGLKFMVYLQKENIIDESGMPKERFSAEFPKEGPSILRIQQVVRGDSAAYFCASSPSTSAEQYFGPGTRLTVT.

This clonotype was found a few times. This chain connects TRBV3-1 to TRBJ2-1; 12 nucleotides line up with TRBD2. This CDR3 has 16 amino acids. CDR1 LGHDT and CDR2 YNNKEL come from the germline V gene (reference sequence). The trim removed 2 bases at V and 7 bases at J, leaving 6 bases unmatched. In nucleotides, the CDR3 is TGTGCCAGCAGCCAACTAGCGGGAGGGCCGGGGAATGAGCAGTTCTTC. Translation: CASSQLAGGPGNEQFF.

V usage is TRBV7-2 and J usage is TRBJ2-5, with TRBD2 matching over 10 bases. V shed 5 bases, J shed 1 base, and the junction held 4 bases outside the gene matches. The CDR3 has 15 residues. The germline CDR1 and CDR2 sequences are SGHTA and FQGNSA. CDR3 nucleotides: TGTGCCAGCAGCGGTAGCGGGGGGCTCCAAGAGACCCAGTACTTC. This encodes CASSGSGGLQETQYF.

This clonotype was detected only a few times. The J gene is TRBJ2-5, the V gene TRBV7-6; possibly TRBD1 or TRBD2 for D (5 bases each). The ends were cut back, 3 bases at V and 5 bases at J, with 19 bases in the middle. The CDR3 runs to 16 residues. The V gene's germline CDR1 is SGHVS and CDR2 FNYEAQ. The CDR3 DNA follows: TGTGCCAGCAGCTTGGGGGAACTAGTCATAGCCGAGACCCAGTACTTC. Its protein is CASSLGELVIAETQYF.

This clonotype turned up a few times. The rearrangement links TRBV7-9 to TRBJ1-5; D is ambiguous. CDR1 is SEHNR, CDR2 FQNEAQ, per germline (reference sequence). V lost 6 bases to trimming and J lost 5 bases, with 8 bases between them. The CDR3 extends over 12 amino acids. CDR3 sequence: CASRREDQPQHF. The CDR3 region has the DNA TGTGCCAGCAGGAGGGAGGATCAGCCCCAGCATTTT.

The chain uses TRBV20-1 and TRBJ2-7; 13 bases are shared with TRBD2. This CDR3 region has 15 residues. Germline CDR1 DFQATT, CDR2 SNEGSKA (reference sequence). V was clipped by 5 bases and J by 5 bases; unmatched bases: 9. CDR3 sequence (DNA): TGCAGTGCTTTAACGGGACTAGCGGGAAAACACGAGCAGTACTTC. Translation gives CSALTGLAGKHEQYF.

This clonotype has just a few counts. This sequence joins TRBV10-3 and TRBJ2-1; D might be TRBD2 (5 bases). In germline, CDR1 is ENHRY, CDR2 SYGVKD. Trimming cost V 0 bases and J 6 bases, with 12 bases left between them. The length of the CDR3 is 15 residues. DNA of the CDR3: TGTGCCATCAGTGAGTCGAGGGTTAATTCCAATGAGCAGTTCTTC. Protein product: CAISESRVNSNEQFF.

This clonotype was counted a few times. The J gene is TRBJ2-7, the V gene TRBV28, with D possibly being TRBD2 (6 bases). The CDR3 is 15 amino acids. Deletions cut 6 bases from V and 4 bases from J, with 19 bases between. Germline V gives CDR1 MDHEN, CDR2 SYDVKM. CDR3 bases: TGTGCCAGCAGATCGCGTGGGGGGAGGCTATACGAGCAGTACTTC. Amino acids: CASRSRGGRLYEQYF.

This clonotype came up a few times. The junction departs from germline at one end; a sequencing error may be responsible. The chain employs TRBV10-3 and TRBJ2-1; possible D gene TRBD2, 5 bases. The CDR3 has 15 amino acids. Per germline, CDR1 ENHRY and CDR2 SYGVKD. This CDR3 reads CAISDLTTIAPPLLF. The CDR3 coding sequence is TGTGCCATCAGTGATCTCACGACTATAGCTCCCCCTCTCCTCTTC.

The chain couples TRBV19 to TRBJ1-4; unclear D gene. Germline CDR1 is LNHDA and CDR2 is SQIVND (reference sequence). The length of the CDR3 is 11 residues. V was pared by 3 bases and J by 12 bases, with 8 bases between. This CDR3 is CASSMRQELFF. In nucleotides, the CDR3 is TGTGCCAGTAGTATGCGACAAGAACTGTTTTTT.

The chain employs TRBV20-1 and TRBJ1-6, with D perhaps matching TRBD1 (5 bases). The CDR3 spans 14 residues. The germline V gene encodes CDR1 DFQATT and CDR2 SNEGSKA (reference sequence). The ends were cut back, 3 bases at V and 7 bases at J, with 13 bases in the middle. Written as DNA, the CDR3 is TGCAGTGCTAGGGCCGGGACCGTGAATTCACCCCTCCACTTT. Residues: CSARAGTVNSPLHF.

This clonotype came up a few times. The rearrangement links TRBV10-2 to TRBJ2-7, with D maybe TRBD2 (6 bases). The CDR3 length is 14 residues. Trimming removed 4 bases at V and 3 bases at J, with 13 bases between. Germline CDR1 WSHSY, CDR2 SAAADI. As DNA, the CDR3 is TGCGCCAGCAGTGTACCGGGACTGAACTACGAGCAGTACTTC. It encodes CASSVPGLNYEQYF.

The J gene is TRBJ1-3, the V gene TRBV5-6; possible D gene TRBD1, 5 bases. V lost 2 bases and J 3 bases, leaving 12 bases between the germline ends. Germline loops: CDR1 SGHDT, CDR2 YYEEEE. This CDR3 has 15 residues. The CDR3 DNA is TGTGCCAGCAGCTTTTTAGGGACGAATGGAAACACCATATATTTT. Encoded protein: CASSFLGTNGNTIYF.

Only a few counts were recorded for this clonotype. The chain employs TRBV12-3 or TRBV12-4 and TRBJ2-5, with a possible D match to TRBD1 (6 bases). This CDR3 spans 13 amino acids. V shed 6 bases and J shed 7 bases, with 15 bases lying between them. Here the CDR3 reads CASRSTGAGTQYF. CDR3 sequence (DNA): TGTGCCAGCAGATCGACAGGTGCAGGGACCCAGTACTTC.

This clonotype has more than one count but fewer than ten. The V gene is TRBV6-1, the J gene TRBJ1-1; the D is unclear. Trimming stripped 6 bases from V and 0 bases from J, with 8 bases between. This CDR3 contains 13 residues. Per the germline V gene, CDR1 is MNHNS and CDR2 is SASEGT. The chain's CDR3 is CASRRTLNTEAFF. CDR3 coding DNA: TGTGCCAGCAGACGTACACTGAACACTGAAGCTTTCTTT.

At least ten counts were recorded for this clonotype. The J gene is TRBJ2-3, the V gene TRBV12-3 or TRBV12-4, with D possibly TRBD2 on 5 matching bases. The ends were cut back, 3 bases at V and 1 base at J, with 11 bases in the middle. This CDR3 region has 15 residues. The CDR3 is CASSFLAGGTDTQYF. Written as DNA, the CDR3 is TGTGCCAGCAGTTTCTTAGCCGGGGGCACAGATACGCAGTATTTT.

The rearrangement links TRBV4-3 to TRBJ1-2; tentatively, D is TRBD1 (5 bases). Trimming cost V 3 bases and J 1 base, with 12 bases left between them. The V gene's germline CDR1 is LGHNA and CDR2 YSLEER. The CDR3 totals 15 residues. This CDR3 is CASSQIGTGNYGYTF. The CDR3, as DNA: TGCGCCAGCAGCCAGATAGGGACGGGTAACTATGGCTACACCTTC.

This chain links TRBV29-1 with TRBJ2-1, with 8 bases lining up with TRBD2. The V segment lost 2 bases and the J segment 1 base; nucleotides outside the gene matches: 4. The CDR3 runs 15 residues. Germline CDR1 and CDR2: SQVTM and ANQGSEA. Written as DNA, the CDR3 is TGCAGCGTTGAAAGGGGACTAGAATCCTACAATGAGCAGTTCTTC. Translated, it gives CSVERGLESYNEQFF.